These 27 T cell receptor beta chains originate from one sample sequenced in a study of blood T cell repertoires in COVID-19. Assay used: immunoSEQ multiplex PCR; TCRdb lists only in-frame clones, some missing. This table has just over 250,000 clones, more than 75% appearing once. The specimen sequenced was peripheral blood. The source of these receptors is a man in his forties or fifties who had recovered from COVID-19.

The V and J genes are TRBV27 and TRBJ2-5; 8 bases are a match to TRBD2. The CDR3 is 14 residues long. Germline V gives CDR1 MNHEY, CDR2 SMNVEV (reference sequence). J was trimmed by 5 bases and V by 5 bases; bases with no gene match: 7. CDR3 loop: CASSRAGGGETQYF. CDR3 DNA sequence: TGTGCCAGCAGTCGAGCAGGCGGGGGGGAGACCCAGTACTTC.

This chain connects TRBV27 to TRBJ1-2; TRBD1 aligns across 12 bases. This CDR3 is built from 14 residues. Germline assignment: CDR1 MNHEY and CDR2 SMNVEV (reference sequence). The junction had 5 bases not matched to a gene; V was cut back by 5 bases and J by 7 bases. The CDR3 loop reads CASSTGTGGFGYTF. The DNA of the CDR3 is TGTGCCAGCAGTACCGGGACAGGGGGCTTTGGCTACACCTTC.

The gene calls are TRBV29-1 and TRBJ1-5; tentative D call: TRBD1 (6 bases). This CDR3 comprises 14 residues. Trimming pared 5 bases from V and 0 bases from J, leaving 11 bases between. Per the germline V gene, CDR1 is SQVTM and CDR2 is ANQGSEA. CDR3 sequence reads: CSVTGTNSNQPQHF. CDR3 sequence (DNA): TGCAGCGTTACCGGGACAAATAGCAATCAGCCCCAGCATTTT. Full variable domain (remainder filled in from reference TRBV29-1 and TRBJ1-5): SAVISQKPSRDICQRGTSLTIQCQVDSQVTMMFWYRQQPGQSLTLIATANQGSEATYESGFVIDKFPISRPNLTFSTLTVSNMSPEDSSIYLCSVTGTNSNQPQHFGDGTRLSIL.

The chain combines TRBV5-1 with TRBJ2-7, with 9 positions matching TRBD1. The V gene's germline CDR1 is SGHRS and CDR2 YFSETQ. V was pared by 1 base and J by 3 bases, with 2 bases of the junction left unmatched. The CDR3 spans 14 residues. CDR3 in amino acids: CASSLRQGVYEQYF. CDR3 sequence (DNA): TGCGCCAGCAGCTTGCGACAGGGGGTCTACGAGCAGTACTTC.

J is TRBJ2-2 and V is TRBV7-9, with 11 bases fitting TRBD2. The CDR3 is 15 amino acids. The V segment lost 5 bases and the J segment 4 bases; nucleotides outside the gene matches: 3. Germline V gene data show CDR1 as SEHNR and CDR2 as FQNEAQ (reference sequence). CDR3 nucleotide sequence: TGTGCCAGCAGCCTTAGCGGGAGGGCCACCGGGGAGCTGTTTTTT. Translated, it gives CASSLSGRATGELFF.

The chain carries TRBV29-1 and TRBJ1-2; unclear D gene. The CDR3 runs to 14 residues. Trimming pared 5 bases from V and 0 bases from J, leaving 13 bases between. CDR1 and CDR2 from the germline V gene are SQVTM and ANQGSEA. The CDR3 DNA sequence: TGCAGCGTTTCACGTCAAGACACTAACTATGGCTACACCTTC. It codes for CSVSRQDTNYGYTF.

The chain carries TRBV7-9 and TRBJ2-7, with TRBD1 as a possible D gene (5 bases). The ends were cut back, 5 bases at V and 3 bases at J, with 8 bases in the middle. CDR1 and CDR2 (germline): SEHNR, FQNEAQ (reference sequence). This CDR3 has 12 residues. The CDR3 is CASSRTLYEQYF. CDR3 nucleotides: TGTGCCAGCAGCCGGACACTCTACGAGCAGTACTTC.

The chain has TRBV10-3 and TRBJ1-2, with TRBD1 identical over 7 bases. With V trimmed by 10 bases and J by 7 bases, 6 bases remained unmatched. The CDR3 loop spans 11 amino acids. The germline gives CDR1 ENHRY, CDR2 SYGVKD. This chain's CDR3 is CATTTGLGYTF. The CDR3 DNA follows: TGTGCCACAACGACAGGGCTTGGCTACACCTTC.

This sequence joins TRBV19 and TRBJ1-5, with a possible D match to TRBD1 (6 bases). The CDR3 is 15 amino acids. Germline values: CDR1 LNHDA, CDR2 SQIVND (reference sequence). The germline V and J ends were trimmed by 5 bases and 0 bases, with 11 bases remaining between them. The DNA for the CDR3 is TGTGCCAGTAGTCGACAGGAGGTTAGCAATCAGCCCCAGCATTTT. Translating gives CASSRQEVSNQPQHF.

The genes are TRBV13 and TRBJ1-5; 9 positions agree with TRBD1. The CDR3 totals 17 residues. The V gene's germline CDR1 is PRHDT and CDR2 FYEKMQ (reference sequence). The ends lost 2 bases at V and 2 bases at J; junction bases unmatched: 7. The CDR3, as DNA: TGTGCCAGCAGCTTAAGGGGACAGGGTGGTGGCAATCAGCCCCAGCATTTT. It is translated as CASSLRGQGGGNQPQHF.

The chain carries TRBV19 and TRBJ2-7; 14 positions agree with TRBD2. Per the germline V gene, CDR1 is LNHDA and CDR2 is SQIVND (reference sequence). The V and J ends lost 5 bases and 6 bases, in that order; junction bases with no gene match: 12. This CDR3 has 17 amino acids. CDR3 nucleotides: TGTGCCAGTAGTGGGGGACTAGCGGGAGCCGGGAACACCGAGCAGTACTTC. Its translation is CASSGGLAGAGNTEQYF. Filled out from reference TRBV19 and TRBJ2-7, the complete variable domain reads DGGITQSPKYLFRKEGQNVTLSCEQNLNHDAMYWYRQDPGQGLRLIYYSQIVNDFQKGDIAEGYSVSREKKESFPLTVTSAQKNPTAFYLCASSGGLAGAGNTEQYFGPGTRLTVT.

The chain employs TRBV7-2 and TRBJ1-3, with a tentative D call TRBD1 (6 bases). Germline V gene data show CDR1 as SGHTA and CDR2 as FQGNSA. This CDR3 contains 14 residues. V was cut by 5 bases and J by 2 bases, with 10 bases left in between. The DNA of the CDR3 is TGTGCCAGCAGCAGTGACAGGACTGGAAACACCATATATTTT. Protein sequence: CASSSDRTGNTIYF.

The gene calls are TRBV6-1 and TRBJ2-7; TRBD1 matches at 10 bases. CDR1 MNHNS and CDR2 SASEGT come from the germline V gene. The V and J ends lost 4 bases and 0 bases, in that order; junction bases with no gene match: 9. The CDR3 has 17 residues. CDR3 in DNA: TGTGCCAGCAGTGTGACAGGGGGCTGGCCAAGCTCCTACGAGCAGTACTTC. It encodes CASSVTGGWPSSYEQYF.

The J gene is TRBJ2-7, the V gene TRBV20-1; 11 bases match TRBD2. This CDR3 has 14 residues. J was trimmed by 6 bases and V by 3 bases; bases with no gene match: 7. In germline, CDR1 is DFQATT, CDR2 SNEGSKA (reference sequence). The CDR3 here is CSASLASGRPEQYF. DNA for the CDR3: TGCAGTGCTAGTCTGGCTAGCGGGAGGCCCGAGCAGTACTTC.

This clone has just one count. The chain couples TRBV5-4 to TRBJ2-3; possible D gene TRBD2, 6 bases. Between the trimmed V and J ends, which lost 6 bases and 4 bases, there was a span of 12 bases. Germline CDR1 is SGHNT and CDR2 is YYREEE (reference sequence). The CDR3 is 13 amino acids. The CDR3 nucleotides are TGTGCCAGCACCTCCCCGGGGGCAGATACGCAGTATTTT. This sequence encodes CASTSPGADTQYF.

The CDR3 protein is CASSQQGKGDQPQHF. DNA of the CDR3: TGTGCCAGCAGCCAACAGGGTAAGGGGGATCAGCCCCAGCATTTT. The V call is TRBV14, the J call TRBJ1-5, with D perhaps TRBD1 (6 bases). CDR3 length equals 15 residues. Germline loops: CDR1 SGHDN, CDR2 FVKESK. Between the trimmed V and J ends, which lost 2 bases and 5 bases, there was a span of 13 bases.

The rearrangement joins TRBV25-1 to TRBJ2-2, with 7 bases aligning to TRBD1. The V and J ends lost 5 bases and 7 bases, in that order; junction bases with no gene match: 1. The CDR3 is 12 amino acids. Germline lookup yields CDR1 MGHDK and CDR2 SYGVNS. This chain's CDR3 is CASSPGGGELFF. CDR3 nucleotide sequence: TGTGCCAGCAGTCCAGGGGGCGGGGAGCTGTTTTTT.

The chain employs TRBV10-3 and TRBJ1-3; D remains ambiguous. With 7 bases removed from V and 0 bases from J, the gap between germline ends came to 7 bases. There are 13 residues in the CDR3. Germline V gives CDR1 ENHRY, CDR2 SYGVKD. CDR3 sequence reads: CAIKKASGNTIYF. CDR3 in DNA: TGTGCCATCAAAAAAGCCTCTGGAAACACCATATATTTT.

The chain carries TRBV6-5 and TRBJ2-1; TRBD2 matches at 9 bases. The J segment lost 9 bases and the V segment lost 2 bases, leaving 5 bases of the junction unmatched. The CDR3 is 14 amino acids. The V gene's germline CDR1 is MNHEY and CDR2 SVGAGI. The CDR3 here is CASSYAGGGGEQFF. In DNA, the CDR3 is TGTGCCAGCAGTTACGCGGGAGGGGGGGGTGAGCAGTTCTTC.

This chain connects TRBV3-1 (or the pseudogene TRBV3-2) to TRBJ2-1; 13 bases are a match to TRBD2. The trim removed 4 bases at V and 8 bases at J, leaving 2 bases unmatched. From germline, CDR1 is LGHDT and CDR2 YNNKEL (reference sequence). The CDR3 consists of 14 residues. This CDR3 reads CASSRLAGGDEQFF. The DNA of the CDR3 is TGTGCCAGCAGCCGACTAGCGGGAGGCGATGAGCAGTTCTTC.

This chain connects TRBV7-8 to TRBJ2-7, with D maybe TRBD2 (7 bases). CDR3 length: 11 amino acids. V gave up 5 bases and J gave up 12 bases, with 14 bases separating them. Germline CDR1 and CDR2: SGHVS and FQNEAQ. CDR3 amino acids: CASSLGGPGYF. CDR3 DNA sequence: TGTGCCAGCAGCCTCGGGGGGCCCGGGTACTTC.

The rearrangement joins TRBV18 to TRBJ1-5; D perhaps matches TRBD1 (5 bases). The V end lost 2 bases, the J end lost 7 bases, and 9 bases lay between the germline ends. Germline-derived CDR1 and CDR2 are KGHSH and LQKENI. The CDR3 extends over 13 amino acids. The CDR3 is CASSPSQDQPQHF. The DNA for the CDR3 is TGTGCCAGCTCACCATCACAGGACCAGCCCCAGCATTTT.

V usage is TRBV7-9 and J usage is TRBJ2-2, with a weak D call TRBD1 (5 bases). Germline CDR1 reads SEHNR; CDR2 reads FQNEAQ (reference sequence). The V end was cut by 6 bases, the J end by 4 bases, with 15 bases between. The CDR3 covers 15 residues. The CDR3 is CASSPQGFGTGELFF. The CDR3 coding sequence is TGTGCCAGCAGTCCGCAGGGATTCGGCACCGGGGAGCTGTTTTTT.

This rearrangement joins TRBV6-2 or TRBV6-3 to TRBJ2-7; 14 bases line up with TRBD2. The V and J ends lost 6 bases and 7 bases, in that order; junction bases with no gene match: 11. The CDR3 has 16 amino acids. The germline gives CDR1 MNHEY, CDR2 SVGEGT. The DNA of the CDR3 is TGTGCCAGCAGCCGCCAGGGACTAGCGGGGGCTCGGGAGCAGTACTTC. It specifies CASSRQGLAGAREQYF.

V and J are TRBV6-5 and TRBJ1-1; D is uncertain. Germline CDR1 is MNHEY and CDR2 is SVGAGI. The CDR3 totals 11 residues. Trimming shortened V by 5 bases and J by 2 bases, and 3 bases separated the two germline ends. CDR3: CASSPNTEAFF. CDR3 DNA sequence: TGTGCCAGCAGTCCTAACACTGAAGCTTTCTTT.

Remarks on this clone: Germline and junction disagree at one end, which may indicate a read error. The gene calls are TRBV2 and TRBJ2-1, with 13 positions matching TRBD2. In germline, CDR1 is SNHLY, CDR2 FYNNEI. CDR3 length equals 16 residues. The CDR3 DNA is TGTGCCAGCAGTTCAAAGACTAGCGGGAGGTTTACCCACCAGGTCTTC. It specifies CASSSKTSGRFTHQVF.

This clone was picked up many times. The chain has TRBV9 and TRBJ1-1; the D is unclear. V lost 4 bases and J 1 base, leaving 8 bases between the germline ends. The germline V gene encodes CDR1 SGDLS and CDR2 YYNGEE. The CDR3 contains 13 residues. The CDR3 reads CASSLSQNTEAFF. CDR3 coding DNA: TGTGCCAGCAGCTTAAGCCAGAACACTGAAGCTTTCTTT.